This is a list of T cell receptor beta chains from one sample in a study of blood T cell repertoires in COVID-19. TCRdb's table, derived via immunoSEQ multiplex PCR, lists solely in-frame clones and lacks some. The sample lists over 350,000 clones, 88% seen once, with around 0.91% in the top ten. Sequenced sample: PBMCs or T cells enriched from blood (not recorded which). These receptors were obtained from a woman under 40 with acute COVID-19. Each CDR3 is given with its conserved first and last residue. D genes are given only for firm matches. Clone size is stated in some rows and not others, as once, few, many or a class when expanded.

TRBD1,TRBJ1-4,TRBV4-3,NA,CASSLDRGRDEKLFF,TGCGCCAGCAGCCTTGACAGGGGGCGGGATGAAAAACTGTTTTTT
NA,TRBJ1-5,TRBV24-1,NA,CATSDTNQPQHF,TGTGCCACCAGTGATACTAATCAGCCCCAGCATTTT
NA,TRBJ1-1,TRBV3-1/TRBV3-2,NA,CASSQVANEAFF,TGTGCCAGCAGCCAAGTGGCCAATGAAGCTTTCTTT
NA,TRBJ2-1,TRBV7-3,NA,CASSSPLDRYNEQFF,TGTGCCAGCAGCTCACCCCTAGACAGGTACAATGAGCAGTTCTTC
TRBD1,TRBJ2-5,TRBV4-3,many,CASSRDRDPQETQYF,TGCGCCAGCAGCCGGGACAGGGATCCCCAAGAGACCCAGTACTTC
NA,TRBJ1-6,TRBV9,once,CASREDVAGTNNSPLHF,TGTGCCAGCAGGGAGGATGTCGCGGGGACGAATAATTCACCCCTCCACTTT
TRBD2,TRBJ2-1,TRBV27,NA,CASSTLLAGGGNEQFF,TGTGCCAGCAGTACCCTACTAGCGGGGGGAGGGAATGAGCAGTTCTTC
NA,TRBJ1-5,TRBV5-1,NA,CASSLAGNSNQPQHF,TGCGCCAGCAGCTTGGCCGGGAATAGCAATCAGCCCCAGCATTTT
NA,TRBJ1-6,TRBV3-1/TRBV3-2,NA,CASSHSGQGSPLHF,TGTGCCAGCAGCCACTCCGGCCAGGGATCACCCCTCCACTTT
TRBD2,TRBJ2-3,TRBV9,NA,CASSVGPGGPGDTQYF,TGTGCCAGCAGCGTAGGGCCGGGGGGGCCGGGTGATACGCAGTATTTT
NA,TRBJ1-3,TRBV7-2,NA,CASSSIRHSGNTIYF,TGTGCCAGCAGCTCTATCCGTCACTCTGGAAACACCATATATTTT
TRBD1,TRBJ1-2,TRBV5-8,NA,CASSLTGANYGYTF,TGTGCCAGCAGCTTGACAGGGGCAAACTATGGCTACACCTTC
TRBD2,TRBJ2-2,TRBV3-1/TRBV3-2,NA,CASSHHGTSGGTNTGELFF,TGTGCCAGCAGCCATCACGGGACTAGCGGGGGGACGAACACCGGGGAGCTGTTTTTT
TRBD2,TRBJ2-7,TRBV18,NA,CASSPQEGTKEYF,TGTGCCAGCTCACCACAGGAGGGGACTAAGGAGTACTTC
NA,TRBJ1-5,TRBV7-2,NA,CASSLTPGVGSQPQHF,TGTGCCAGCAGCCTGACGCCAGGGGTGGGTAGTCAGCCCCAGCATTTT
TRBD1,TRBJ1-1,TRBV7-3,few,CASSLTGPGGNPDTEAFF,TGTGCCAGCAGCTTAACGGGTCCAGGGGGTAATCCGGACACTGAAGCTTTCTTT
TRBD2,TRBJ2-1,TRBV7-3,NA,CASSSLAGDSYNEQFF,TGTGCCAGCAGCTCCCTAGCGGGGGACTCCTACAATGAGCAGTTCTTC
NA,TRBJ2-7,TRBV6-6,NA,CASSPSGRPSYEQYF,TGTGCCAGCAGCCCCAGTGGGCGTCCCTCCTACGAGCAGTACTTC
NA,TRBJ2-7,TRBV18,NA,CASSRADLSYEQYF,TGTGCCAGCTCACGGGCAGACCTCTCGTACGAGCAGTACTTC
TRBD2,TRBJ2-3,TRBV7-2,NA,CASSLAPLGSGGPTDTQYF,TGTGCCAGCAGCTTAGCCCCCCTGGGGAGCGGGGGGCCCACAGATACGCAGTATTTT
NA,TRBJ1-6,TRBV6-5,NA,CASSYNLGENSPLHF,TGTGCCAGCAGTTACAACCTCGGGGAGAATTCACCCCTCCACTTT
TRBD1,TRBJ2-7,TRBV3-1/TRBV3-2,NA,CASSFRQGASYEQYF,TGTGCCAGCAGTTTCAGACAGGGGGCTTCCTACGAGCAGTACTTC
NA,TRBJ1-1,TRBV7-9,few,CASSPNRDGTEAFF,TGTGCCAGCAGCCCTAACAGGGATGGGACTGAAGCTTTCTTT
NA,TRBJ2-7,TRBV19,NA,CASSIGSTRAMAYEQYF,TGTGCCAGTAGTATAGGATCGACGAGGGCCATGGCCTACGAGCAGTACTTC
TRBD1,TRBJ2-5,TRBV5-1,few,CASSVGQGHETQYF,TGCGCCAGCAGCGTGGGACAGGGGCATGAGACCCAGTACTTC
NA,TRBJ1-1,TRBV9,NA,CASSPRGSRAFF,TGTGCCAGCAGCCCAAGAGGTTCCCGAGCTTTCTTT